These 12 T cell receptor beta chains came from one sample sequenced in a study of cytomegalovirus exposure and HLA in healthy donors. Primers: 60 Vbeta forward and 13 Jbeta reverse. The protocol was immunoSEQ multiplex PCR, while the TCRdb copy is restricted to in-frame clones and leaves out a portion. The sample lists about 100,000 clones, roughly three quarters occurring once. Sample: PBMCs. Receptors were obtained from a woman aged 45 to 65 in good health and CMV-seropositive.

The V and J genes are TRBV27 and TRBJ2-5; D may be TRBD2 (5 bases). Germline CDR1 MNHEY, CDR2 SMNVEV (reference sequence). This CDR3 comprises 16 residues. The V end lost 4 bases, the J end lost 0 bases, and 15 bases lay between the germline ends. CDR3: CASSSRGPRHQETQYF. Here the CDR3 DNA reads TGTGCCAGCAGTTCTCGAGGGCCGAGGCACCAAGAGACCCAGTACTTC.

The chain couples TRBV6-5 to TRBJ1-1; D possibly corresponds to TRBD1 (6 bases). Looked up from germline, CDR1 is MNHEY and CDR2 is SVGAGI. This CDR3 comprises 15 residues. V was clipped by 4 bases and J by 3 bases, with 15 bases between them. CDR3 sequence reads: CASSLGGRGDTEAFF. CDR3 sequence (DNA): TGTGCCAGCAGTTTGGGGGGGCGGGGGGACACTGAAGCTTTCTTT.

This clone has just a few counts. The chain is built from TRBV6-1 and TRBJ2-1, with 10 bases identical to TRBD2. Germline assignment: CDR1 MNHNS and CDR2 SASEGT. The V segment lost 4 bases and the J segment 6 bases; nucleotides outside the gene matches: 6. The CDR3 covers 15 residues. CDR3 DNA sequence: TGTGCCAGCAGTGTACTAGCGGGATTGGGCAATGAGCAGTTCTTC. Translated: CASSVLAGLGNEQFF.

This clone has only one observation. V gene TRBV11-2 combines with J gene TRBJ2-7; tentative D call: TRBD1 (6 bases). Per germline, CDR1 SGHAT and CDR2 FQNNGV. This CDR3 region has 14 residues. V lost 6 bases to trimming and J lost 2 bases, with 14 bases between them. The chain's CDR3 is CASRPDRSPYEQYF. CDR3 DNA sequence: TGTGCCAGCAGACCCGACAGGTCCCCCTACGAGCAGTACTTC.

The V call is TRBV7-2, the J call TRBJ1-5; a possible D gene is TRBD1 (5 bases). Trimming shortened V by 6 bases and J by 6 bases, and 15 bases separated the two germline ends. This CDR3 spans 14 amino acids. Germline V gives CDR1 SGHTA, CDR2 FQGNSA. CDR3 residues: CASSLDRSGQPQHF. For the CDR3, the DNA is TGTGCCAGCAGTCTAGACAGATCCGGTCAGCCCCAGCATTTT.

This sequence joins TRBV4-2 and TRBJ2-3, with D possibly TRBD2 on 7 matching bases. This CDR3 is built from 16 residues. Germline V gene data show CDR1 as LGHNA and CDR2 as YNFKEQ. V was shortened by 1 base and J by 1 base, with 12 bases between the two germline ends. CDR3 DNA sequence: TGTGCCAGCAGCCAAGGGCGGGGGCTGGGCACAGATACGCAGTATTTT. Translating it yields CASSQGRGLGTDTQYF.

This clone turned up a few times. J is TRBJ1-1 and V is TRBV6-5, with no clear D. V was clipped by 7 bases and J by 0 bases, with 12 bases between them. Germline CDR1 and CDR2: MNHEY and SVGAGI. The CDR3 loop spans 14 amino acids. The CDR3 reads CASTPPGVNTEAFF. The CDR3 bases are TGTGCCAGCACCCCCCCGGGTGTGAACACTGAAGCTTTCTTT.

This chain uses TRBV9 with TRBJ2-5, with D possibly being TRBD1 (6 bases). This CDR3 region has 14 residues. Germline V CDR1 and CDR2: SGDLS, YYNGEE. The ends were cut back, 5 bases at V and 5 bases at J, with 16 bases in the middle. The DNA for the CDR3 is TGTGCCAGCAGTTCAGCAGGGGATGGGGAGACCCAGTACTTC. It encodes CASSSAGDGETQYF.

The chain combines TRBV6-1 with TRBJ2-7; 8 bases are shared with TRBD1. Germline CDR1 MNHNS, CDR2 SASEGT. Trimming took 8 bases from V and 4 from J; bases not matched to a gene: 10. The CDR3 length is 14 residues. The CDR3 reads CASGGTGREYEQYF. CDR3 coding DNA: TGTGCCAGCGGAGGGACAGGAAGGGAGTACGAGCAGTACTTC.

V gene TRBV7-9 combines with J gene TRBJ2-1, with TRBD1 identical over 9 bases. The germline CDR1 and CDR2 sequences are SEHNR and FQNEAQ (reference sequence). J was trimmed by 0 bases and V by 6 bases; bases with no gene match: 12. The CDR3 has 18 amino acids. The CDR3 DNA follows: TGTGCCAGCAGGGGAACAGGGGGCACAGCCAGCTCCTACAATGAGCAGTTCTTC. Translating gives CASRGTGGTASSYNEQFF.

A few counts support this clone. V gene TRBV6-6 combines with J gene TRBJ1-1, with D hard to call. The CDR3 is 11 residues long. Germline V gene lookup returns CDR1 MNHNY and CDR2 SVGAGI (reference sequence). Between the trimmed V and J ends, which lost 9 bases and 0 bases, there was a span of 5 bases. The CDR3 DNA is TGTGCCAGTTCCATGAACACTGAAGCTTTCTTT. Encoded protein: CASSMNTEAFF.

V gene TRBV15 combines with J gene TRBJ1-2; D is perhaps TRBD1 (6 bases). CDR1 and CDR2 from the germline V gene are LNHNV and YYDKDF (reference sequence). This CDR3 has 14 amino acids. Trimming took 4 bases from V and 5 from J, leaving 14 bases between them. The CDR3 loop reads CATSIARGVYGYTF. DNA of the CDR3: TGTGCCACCAGCATTGCCAGGGGTGTTTATGGCTACACCTTC.